The 8 T cell receptor beta chains below all came from one sample that was sequenced in a study of cytomegalovirus exposure and HLA in healthy donors. 13 Jbeta primers and 60 Vbeta primers were used for the PCR. Measured with immunoSEQ multiplex PCR; TCRdb has only the in-frame clones, and not every one. The table has fewer than 150,000 clones, around three quarters seen once. Sequences were obtained from PBMCs. These receptors all stem from a human donor in good health.

The chain joins TRBV5-8 to TRBJ2-5; unclear D gene. Near its end, the DNA agrees better with TRBJ2-7, so the J call may be wrong. The CDR3 spans 12 residues. Germline CDR1 SGHTS, CDR2 YDEGEE. This chain's CDR3 is CASSLAHYEQYF. The CDR3 DNA is TGTGCCAGCAGCTTGGCGCACTACGAGCAGTACTTC.

This clone was counted a few times. The gene calls are TRBV11-3 and TRBJ1-2, with unresolved D. V gave up 8 bases and J gave up 8 bases, with 21 bases separating them. The CDR3 has 14 residues. Germline V gene sequence: CDR1 SGHNT, CDR2 YENEEA. CDR3 region: CASSYSTGKWGYTF. Here the CDR3 DNA reads TGTGCCAGCTCCTATTCAACCGGGAAGTGGGGCTACACCTTC.

This clone has a handful of counts. The V and J genes are TRBV5-6 and TRBJ2-7; D possibly corresponds to TRBD2 (5 bases). Germline CDR1 reads SGHDT; CDR2 reads YYEEEE. CDR3 size: 14 residues. Trimming cost V 1 base and J 4 bases, with 12 bases left between them. This chain's CDR3 is CASSLWVGGYEQYF. The CDR3 DNA reads TGTGCCAGCAGCTTGTGGGTTGGAGGATACGAGCAGTACTTC.

This clone was seen more than once but under ten times. This CDR3 is CASRPWASGNNEQFF. CDR3 coding DNA: TGTGCCAGCCGCCCTTGGGCTAGCGGAAACAATGAGCAGTTCTTC. The genes are TRBV27 and TRBJ2-1; 7 bases line up with TRBD2. CDR3 length: 15 amino acids. Germline V CDR1 and CDR2: MNHEY, SMNVEV (reference sequence). Trimming removed 8 bases from V and 5 bases from J; junction bases left unmatched: 12.

V usage is TRBV25-1 and J usage is TRBJ1-2; D remains unclear. The CDR3 has 15 amino acids. V was trimmed by 1 base and J by 0 bases, leaving 9 bases between them. Looked up from germline, CDR1 is MGHDK and CDR2 is SYGVNS. The CDR3 DNA follows: TGTGCCAGCAGTGAATGGTCAGGATCTAACTATGGCTACACCTTC. Translation gives CASSEWSGSNYGYTF.

This chain connects TRBV5-1 to TRBJ2-1; 7 bases are shared with TRBD2. Germline lookup yields CDR1 SGHRS and CDR2 YFSETQ. This CDR3 has 14 amino acids. Losses at the gene ends were 0 bases for V and 9 bases for J; bases not matched to a gene: 6. The DNA of the CDR3 is TGCGCCAGCAGCTTGGGTCAGCCGGGGGGTGAGCAGTTCTTC. Amino acid sequence: CASSLGQPGGEQFF.

This chain joins TRBV25-1 and TRBJ2-3; no reliable D call. V gave up 4 bases and J gave up 7 bases, with 6 bases separating them. This CDR3 has 11 residues. Germline CDR1 reads MGHDK; CDR2 reads SYGVNS. This CDR3 is CASSGLHTQYF. In DNA form, the CDR3 reads TGTGCCAGCAGTGGTCTCCATACGCAGTATTTT.

On this clone: Relative to the germline gene, one junction end is altered; a read error may explain this. The chain recombines TRBV27 with TRBJ1-1; possibly TRBD1 for D (5 bases). CDR3 length equals 13 residues. Germline V CDR1 and CDR2: MNHEY, SMNVEV (reference sequence). The CDR3 coding sequence is TGTGCCAGCGGTTTGACAGAGAACACTGAAGCTTTCTTT. Amino acid sequence: CASGLTENTEAFF.